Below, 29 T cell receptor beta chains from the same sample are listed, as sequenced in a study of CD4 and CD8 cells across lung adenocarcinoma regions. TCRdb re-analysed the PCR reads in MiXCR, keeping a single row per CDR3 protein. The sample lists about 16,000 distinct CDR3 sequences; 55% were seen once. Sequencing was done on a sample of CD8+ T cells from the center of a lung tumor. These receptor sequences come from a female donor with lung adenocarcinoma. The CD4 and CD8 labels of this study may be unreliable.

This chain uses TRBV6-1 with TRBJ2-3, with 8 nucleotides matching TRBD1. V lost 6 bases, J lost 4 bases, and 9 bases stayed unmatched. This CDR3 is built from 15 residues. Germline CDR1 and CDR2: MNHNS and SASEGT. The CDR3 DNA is TGTGCCAGCAGAGAACGGACAGGGCGTGCAGATACGCAGTATTTT. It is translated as CASRERTGRADTQYF.

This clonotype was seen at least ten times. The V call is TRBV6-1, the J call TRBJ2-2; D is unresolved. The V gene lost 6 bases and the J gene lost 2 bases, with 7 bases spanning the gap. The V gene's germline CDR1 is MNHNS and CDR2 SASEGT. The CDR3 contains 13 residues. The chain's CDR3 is CASSSRNTGELFF. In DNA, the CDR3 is TGTGCCAGCAGCTCCCGAAACACCGGGGAGCTGTTTTTT.

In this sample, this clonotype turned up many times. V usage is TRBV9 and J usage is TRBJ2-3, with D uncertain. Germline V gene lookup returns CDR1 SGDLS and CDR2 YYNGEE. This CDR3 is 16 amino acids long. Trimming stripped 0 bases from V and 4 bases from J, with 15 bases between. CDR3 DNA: TGTGCCAGCAGCGTAGAGGGTGGGGATGGGGCAGATACGCAGTATTTT. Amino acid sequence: CASSVEGGDGADTQYF.

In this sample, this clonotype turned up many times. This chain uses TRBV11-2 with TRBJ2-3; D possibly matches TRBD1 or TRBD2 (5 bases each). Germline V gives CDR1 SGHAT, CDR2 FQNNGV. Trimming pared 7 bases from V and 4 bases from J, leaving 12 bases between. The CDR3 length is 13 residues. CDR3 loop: CASTPRGPDTQYF. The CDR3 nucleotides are TGTGCCAGCACCCCTCGGGGCCCAGATACGCAGTATTTT.

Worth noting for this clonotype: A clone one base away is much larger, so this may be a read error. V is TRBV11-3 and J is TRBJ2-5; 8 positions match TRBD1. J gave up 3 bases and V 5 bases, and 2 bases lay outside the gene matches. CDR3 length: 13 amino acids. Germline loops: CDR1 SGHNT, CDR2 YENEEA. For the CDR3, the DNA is TGTGCCAGCAGCCAGGGACAGGAAGAGACCCAGTACTTC. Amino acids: CASSQGQEETQYF.

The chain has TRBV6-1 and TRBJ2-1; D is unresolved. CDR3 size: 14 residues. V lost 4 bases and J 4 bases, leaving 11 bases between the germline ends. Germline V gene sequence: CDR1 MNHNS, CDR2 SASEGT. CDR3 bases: TGTGCCAGCAGTGTTGGGATTCCTTACAATGAGCAGTTCTTC. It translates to CASSVGIPYNEQFF.

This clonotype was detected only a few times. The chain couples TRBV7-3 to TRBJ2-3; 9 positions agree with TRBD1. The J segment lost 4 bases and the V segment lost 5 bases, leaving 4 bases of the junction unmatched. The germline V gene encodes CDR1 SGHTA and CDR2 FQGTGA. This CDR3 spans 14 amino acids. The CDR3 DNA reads TGTGCCAGCAGCGGGACAGGGCCGGCAGATACGCAGTATTTT. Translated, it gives CASSGTGPADTQYF.

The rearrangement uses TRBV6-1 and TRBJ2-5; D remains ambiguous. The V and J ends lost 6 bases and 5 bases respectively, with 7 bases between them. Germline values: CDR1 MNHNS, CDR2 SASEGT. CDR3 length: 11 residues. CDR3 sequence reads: CASSPSETQYF. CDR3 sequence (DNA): TGTGCCAGCAGCCCCTCGGAGACCCAGTACTTC.

The CDR3 spells CSARDQGQGRYGYTF. Here the CDR3 DNA reads TGCAGTGCTAGAGATCAAGGTCAGGGACGGTATGGCTACACCTTC. J is TRBJ1-2 and V is TRBV20-1; weak D call: TRBD1 (5 bases). Germline CDR1 DFQATT, CDR2 SNEGSKA (reference sequence). The germline V and J ends were trimmed by 0 bases and 5 bases, with 16 bases remaining between them. The CDR3 totals 15 residues.

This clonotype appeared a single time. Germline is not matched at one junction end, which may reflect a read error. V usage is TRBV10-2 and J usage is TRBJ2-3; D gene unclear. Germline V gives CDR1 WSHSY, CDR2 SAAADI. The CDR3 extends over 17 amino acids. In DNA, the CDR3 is TGCGCCAGCAGTGAGCCGCCCGCCCGGTGGGCCAAAAATACTCAGTATTTT. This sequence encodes CASSEPPARWAKNTQYF.

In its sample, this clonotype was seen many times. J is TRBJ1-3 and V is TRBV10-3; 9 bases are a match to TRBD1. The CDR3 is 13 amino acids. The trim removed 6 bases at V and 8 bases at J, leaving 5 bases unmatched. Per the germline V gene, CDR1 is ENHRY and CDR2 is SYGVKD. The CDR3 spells CAIRGQGPHTIYF. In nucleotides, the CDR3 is TGTGCCATCAGGGGACAGGGTCCCCACACCATATATTTT.

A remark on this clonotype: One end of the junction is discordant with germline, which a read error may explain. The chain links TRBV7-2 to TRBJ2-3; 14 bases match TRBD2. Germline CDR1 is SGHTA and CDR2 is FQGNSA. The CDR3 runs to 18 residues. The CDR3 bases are TGTGCCAGCAGCTTATTTGGACTAGCGGGGGGTGGTCAGGAGACGCAGTACTTT. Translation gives CASSLFGLAGGGQETQYF.

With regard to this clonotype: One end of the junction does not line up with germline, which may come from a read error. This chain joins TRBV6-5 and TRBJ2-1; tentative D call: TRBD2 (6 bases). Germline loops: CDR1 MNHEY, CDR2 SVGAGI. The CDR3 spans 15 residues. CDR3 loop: CASRFSGISGNEQFF. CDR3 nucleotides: TGTGCCAGCAGATTCTCGGGGATTAGCGGAAATGAGCAGTTCTTT.

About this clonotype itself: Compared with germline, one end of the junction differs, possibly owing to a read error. CDR3 sequence (DNA): TGTGCCAGCAGTGAACGGGAGGGGCGGAGAGCCACAAATATTCAGTACTTT. Amino acids: CASSEREGRRATNIQYF. The genes are TRBV6-1 and TRBJ2-4, with 8 bases identical to TRBD2. CDR3 length: 17 residues. The germline CDR1 and CDR2 sequences are MNHNS and SASEGT.

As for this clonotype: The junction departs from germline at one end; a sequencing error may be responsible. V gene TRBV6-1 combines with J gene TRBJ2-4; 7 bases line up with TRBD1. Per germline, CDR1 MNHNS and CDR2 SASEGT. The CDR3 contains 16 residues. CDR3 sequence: CASSARGHRAKDIQYF. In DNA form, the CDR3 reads TGTGCCAGCAGTGCTAGGGGGCACCGAGCCAAAGACATTCAGTACTTC.

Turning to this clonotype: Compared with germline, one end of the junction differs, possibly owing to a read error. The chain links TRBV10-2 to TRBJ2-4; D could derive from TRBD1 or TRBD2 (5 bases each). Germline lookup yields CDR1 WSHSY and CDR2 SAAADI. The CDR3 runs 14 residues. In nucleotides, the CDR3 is TGCGCCAGCACGGGGCGGAGAGCCAAAAACATTCAGTATTTC. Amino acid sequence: CASTGRRAKNIQYF.

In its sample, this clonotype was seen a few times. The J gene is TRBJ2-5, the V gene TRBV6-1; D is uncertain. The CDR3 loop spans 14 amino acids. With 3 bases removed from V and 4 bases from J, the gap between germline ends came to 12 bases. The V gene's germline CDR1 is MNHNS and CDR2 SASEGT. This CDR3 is CASSDYGMGETQYF. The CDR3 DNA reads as TGTGCCAGCAGTGATTACGGCATGGGAGAGACCCAGTACTTC.

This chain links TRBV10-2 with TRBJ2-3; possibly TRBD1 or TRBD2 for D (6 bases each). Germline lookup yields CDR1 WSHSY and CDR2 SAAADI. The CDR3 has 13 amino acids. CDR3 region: CASGTGATDIQYF. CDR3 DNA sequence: TGCGCATCCGGGACGGGGGCCACAGATATTCAGTATTTT.

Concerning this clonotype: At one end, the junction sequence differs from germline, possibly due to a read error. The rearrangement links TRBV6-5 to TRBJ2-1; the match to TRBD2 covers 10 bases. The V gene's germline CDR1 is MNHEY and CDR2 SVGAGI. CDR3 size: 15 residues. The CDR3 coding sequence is TGTGCCAGCAGATTCTCCGGGACTAGCGCCAATGAGCAGTTTTTT. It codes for CASRFSGTSANEQFF.

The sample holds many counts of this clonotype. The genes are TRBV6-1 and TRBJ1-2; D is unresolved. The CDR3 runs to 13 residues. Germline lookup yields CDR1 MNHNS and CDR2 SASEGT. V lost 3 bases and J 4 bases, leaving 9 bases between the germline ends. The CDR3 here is CASSESGVYGYTF. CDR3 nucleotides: TGTGCCAGCAGTGAGTCAGGAGTCTATGGCTACACCTTC.

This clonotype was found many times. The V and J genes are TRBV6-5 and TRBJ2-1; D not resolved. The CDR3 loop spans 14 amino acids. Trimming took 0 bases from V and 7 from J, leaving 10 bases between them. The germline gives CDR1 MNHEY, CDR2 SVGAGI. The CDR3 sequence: CASSYSPKRNEQFF. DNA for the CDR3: TGTGCCAGCAGTTACTCGCCAAAAAGGAATGAGCAGTTCTTC.

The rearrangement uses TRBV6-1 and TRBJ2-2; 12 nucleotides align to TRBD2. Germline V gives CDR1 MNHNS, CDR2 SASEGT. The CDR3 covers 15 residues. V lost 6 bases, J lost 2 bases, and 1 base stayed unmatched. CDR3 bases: TGTGCCAGCAGCGGACTAGCGGGAAACACCGGGGAGCTGTTTTTT. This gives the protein CASSGLAGNTGELFF.

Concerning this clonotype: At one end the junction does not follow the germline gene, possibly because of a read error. CDR3 amino acids: CASSVGETYEQYF. The CDR3 DNA sequence: TGTGCCAGCAGTGTTGGCGAAACCTACGAGCAGTACTTT. This chain uses TRBV6-1 with TRBJ2-1; D gene ambiguous. The CDR3 length is 13 residues. CDR1 MNHNS and CDR2 SASEGT come from the germline V gene.

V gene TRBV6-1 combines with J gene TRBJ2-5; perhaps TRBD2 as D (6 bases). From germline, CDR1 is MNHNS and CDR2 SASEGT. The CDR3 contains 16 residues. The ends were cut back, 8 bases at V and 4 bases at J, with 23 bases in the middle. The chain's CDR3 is CASAGRGDRNTETQYF. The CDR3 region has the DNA TGTGCCAGCGCGGGGCGCGGGGACCGTAACACAGAGACCCAGTACTTC.

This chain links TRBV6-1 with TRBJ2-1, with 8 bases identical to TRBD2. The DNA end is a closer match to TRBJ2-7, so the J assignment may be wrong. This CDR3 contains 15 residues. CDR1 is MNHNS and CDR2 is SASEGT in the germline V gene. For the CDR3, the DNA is TGTGCCAGCAGTGCCCAGCGGGAGATAATCTCCAAGCAGTACTTC. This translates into CASSAQREIISKQYF.

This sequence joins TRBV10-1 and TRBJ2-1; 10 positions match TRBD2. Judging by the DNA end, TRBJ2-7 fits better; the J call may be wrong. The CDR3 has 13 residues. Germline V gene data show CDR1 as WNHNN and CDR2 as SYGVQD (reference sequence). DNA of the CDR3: TGCGCCACGTCTAGCGGGGGACAATACGAGCAGTACTTC. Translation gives CATSSGGQYEQYF.

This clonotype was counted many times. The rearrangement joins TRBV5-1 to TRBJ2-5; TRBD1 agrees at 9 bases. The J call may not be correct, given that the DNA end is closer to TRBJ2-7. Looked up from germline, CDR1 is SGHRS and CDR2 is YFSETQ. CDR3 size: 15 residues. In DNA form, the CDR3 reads TGCGCCAGCAGCTTGGCCTCGGGACAGGGTTACGAGCAGTACTTC. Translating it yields CASSLASGQGYEQYF.

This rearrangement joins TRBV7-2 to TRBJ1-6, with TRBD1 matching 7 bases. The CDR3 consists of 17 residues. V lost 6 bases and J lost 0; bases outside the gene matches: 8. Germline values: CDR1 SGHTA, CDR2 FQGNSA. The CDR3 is CASSRGQRSSYNSPLHF. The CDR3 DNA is TGTGCCAGCAGTCGGGGACAGAGGAGCTCCTATAATTCACCCCTCCACTTT.

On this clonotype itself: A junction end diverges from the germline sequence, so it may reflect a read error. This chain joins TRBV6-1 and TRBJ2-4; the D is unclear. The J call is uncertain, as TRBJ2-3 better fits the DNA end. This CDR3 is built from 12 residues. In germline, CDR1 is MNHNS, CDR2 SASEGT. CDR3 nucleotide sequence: TGTGCCAGCAGGGAAGCGAAAGACACTCAGTATTTT. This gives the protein CASREAKDTQYF.